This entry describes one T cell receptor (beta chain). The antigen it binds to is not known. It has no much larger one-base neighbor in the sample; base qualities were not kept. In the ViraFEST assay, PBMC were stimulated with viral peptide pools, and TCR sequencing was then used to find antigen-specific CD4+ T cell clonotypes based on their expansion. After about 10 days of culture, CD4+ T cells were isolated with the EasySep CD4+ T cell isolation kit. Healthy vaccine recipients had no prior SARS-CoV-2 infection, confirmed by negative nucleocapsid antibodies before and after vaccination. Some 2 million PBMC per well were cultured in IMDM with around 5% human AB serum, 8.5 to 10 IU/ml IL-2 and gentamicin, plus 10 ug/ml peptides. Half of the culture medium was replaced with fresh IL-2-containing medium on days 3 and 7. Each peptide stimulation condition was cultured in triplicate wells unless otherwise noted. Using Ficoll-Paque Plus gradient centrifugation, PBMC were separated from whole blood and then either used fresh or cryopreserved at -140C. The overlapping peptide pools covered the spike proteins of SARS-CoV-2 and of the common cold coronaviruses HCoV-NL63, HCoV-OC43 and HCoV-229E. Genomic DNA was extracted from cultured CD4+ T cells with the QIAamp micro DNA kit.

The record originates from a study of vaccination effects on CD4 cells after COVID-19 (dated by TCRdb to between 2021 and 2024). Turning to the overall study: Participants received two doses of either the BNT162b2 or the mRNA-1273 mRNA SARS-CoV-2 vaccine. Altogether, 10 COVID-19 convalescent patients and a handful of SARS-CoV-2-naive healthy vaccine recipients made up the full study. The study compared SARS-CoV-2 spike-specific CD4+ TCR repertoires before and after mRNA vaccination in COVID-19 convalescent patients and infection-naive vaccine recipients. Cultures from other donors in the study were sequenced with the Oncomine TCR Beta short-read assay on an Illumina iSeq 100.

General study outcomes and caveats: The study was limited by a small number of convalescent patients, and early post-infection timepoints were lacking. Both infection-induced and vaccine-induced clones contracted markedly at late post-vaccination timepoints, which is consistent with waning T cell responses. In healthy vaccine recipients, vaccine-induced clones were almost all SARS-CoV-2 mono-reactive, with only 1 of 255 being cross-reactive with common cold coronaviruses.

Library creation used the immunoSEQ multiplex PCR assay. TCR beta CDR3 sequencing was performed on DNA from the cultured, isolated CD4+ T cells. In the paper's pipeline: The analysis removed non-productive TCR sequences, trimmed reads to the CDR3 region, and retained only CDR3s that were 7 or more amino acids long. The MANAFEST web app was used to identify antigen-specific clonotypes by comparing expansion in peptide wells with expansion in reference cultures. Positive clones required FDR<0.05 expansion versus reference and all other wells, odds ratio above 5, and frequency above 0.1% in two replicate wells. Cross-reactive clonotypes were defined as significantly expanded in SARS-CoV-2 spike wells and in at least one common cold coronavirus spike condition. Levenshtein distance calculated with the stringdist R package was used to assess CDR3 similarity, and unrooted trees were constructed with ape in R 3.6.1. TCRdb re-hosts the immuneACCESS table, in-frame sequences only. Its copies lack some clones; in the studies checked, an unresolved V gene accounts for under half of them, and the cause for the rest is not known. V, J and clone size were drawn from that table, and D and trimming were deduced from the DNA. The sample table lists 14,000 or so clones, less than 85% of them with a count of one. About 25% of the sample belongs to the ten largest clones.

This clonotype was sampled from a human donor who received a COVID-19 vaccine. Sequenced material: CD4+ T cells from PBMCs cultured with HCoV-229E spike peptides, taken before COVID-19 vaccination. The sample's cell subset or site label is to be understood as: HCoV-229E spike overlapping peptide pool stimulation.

The DNA sequence is TGCGCCAGCAGGCAAGGACAGGGGCTAAACACCGGGGAGCTGTTTTTT. This translates into CASRQGQGLNTGELFF. Recombination joined TRBV5-1 with TRBJ2-2; the central 9 bases match TRBD1. CDR1 is given as SGHRS and CDR2 as YFSETQ, both from the germline V gene. Measured from the cysteine to the phenylalanine, the CDR3 is 16 residues long. Here the CDR3 DNA is all that survives: 48 bases in frame from base 1. Trimming leaves V shorter by 5 bases and J shorter by 2 bases, with the junction holding 7 bases beyond the gene matches.